This T cell receptor (beta chain) was captured by sequencing in a study of T-cell reconstitution after alpha-beta-depleted transplantation in children. Germline CDR1 and CDR2: SGHNT and YYREEE (reference sequence). The CDR3 runs 15 residues. J lost 4 bases, V lost 1 base, and 4 bases had no gene match. Unique molecular identifiers were used to barcode this TCRbeta library. Via MiXCR, TCRdb re-called the PCR reads, giving one row per CDR3 protein. The table records roughly 170,000 distinct CDR3 sequences, about 6.8% of them present only once. This clonotype was recorded many times. The rearrangement links TRBV5-4 to TRBJ1-2; 10 nucleotides align to TRBD1. The sequenced sample was PBMCs from the stem cell graft donor, obtained from the stem cell graft. This sequence originates from a human donor who donated a stem cell graft to a child with Wiskott-Aldrich syndrome. CDR3 nucleotides: TGTGCCAGCAGCTTGCCCCGGGACAGGGGCTATGGCTACACCTTC. Protein sequence: CASSLPRDRGYGYTF.